This is a list of T cell receptor beta chains from one sample in a study of shared clonotypes between healthy human individuals. Assay: immunoSEQ multiplex PCR; the TCRdb copy retains only in-frame clones and omits some. The repertoire includes about 1.9 million clones, 90% to 95% of them detected once, and around 1.8% sits in the top ten. Sequenced material: naive CD8+ T cells from PBMCs. These receptors originate from a young man in good health. Some clones in this sample may be carry-over from other donors' samples. Both conserved end residues are part of each CDR3. The D gene is left open where the match is weak. Some rows have no size entry. The others give once, few or many, or a class for an expanded clone.

v_gene	abundance	d_gene	j_gene	CDR3aa	CDR3nt
TRBV4-1	-	-	TRBJ2-1	CASSQDWEDNEQFF	TGCGCCAGCAGCCAAGATTGGGAGGACAATGAGCAGTTCTTC
TRBV30	-	-	TRBJ1-3	CAWSFYAASGNTIYF	TGTGCCTGGAGTTTCTACGCCGCCTCTGGAAACACCATATATTTT
TRBV11-2	-	TRBD2	TRBJ2-1	CASSTGLASADEQFF	TGTGCCAGCAGTACTGGACTAGCGTCCGCGGATGAGCAGTTCTTC
TRBV4-1	-	-	TRBJ1-5	CASSQAHRSAPQHF	TGCGCCAGCAGCCAAGCGCACAGGTCTGCGCCCCAGCATTTT
TRBV16	-	TRBD1	TRBJ1-1	CASSQLQGANTEAFF	TGTGCCAGCAGCCAACTACAGGGGGCGAACACTGAAGCTTTCTTT
TRBV27	once	-	TRBJ1-4	CASSLSVTGIFNEKLFF	TGTGCCAGCAGCTTAAGCGTAACCGGGATATTTAATGAAAAACTGTTTTTT
TRBV4-3	-	TRBD1	TRBJ2-1	CASSQDLDRGYNEQFF	TGCGCCAGCAGCCAGGACTTAGACAGGGGGTACAATGAGCAGTTCTTC
TRBV27	-	-	TRBJ2-5	CASRTTGHWQETQYF	TGTGCCAGCAGGACCACTGGACACTGGCAAGAGACCCAGTACTTC
TRBV2	-	-	TRBJ2-7	CASSFSGPGYYEQYF	TGTGCCAGCAGCTTCTCCGGACCCGGCTACTACGAGCAGTACTTC
TRBV7-8	-	-	TRBJ2-5	CASGTSLGTQYF	TGTGCCAGTGGAACTAGCTTGGGGACCCAGTACTTC
TRBV18	-	-	TRBJ2-2	CASSPENTGELFF	TGTGCCAGCTCACCAGAGAACACCGGGGAGCTGTTTTTT
TRBV9	-	-	TRBJ1-1	CASSRGTDTEAFF	TGTGCCAGCTCGAGAGGGACGGACACTGAAGCTTTCTTT
TRBV29-1	-	-	TRBJ1-5	CSVEPDANQPQHF	TGCAGCGTTGAACCCGACGCGAATCAGCCCCAGCATTTT
TRBV4-1	-	-	TRBJ2-3	CASSQDNFPTDTQYF	TGCGCCAGCAGCCAAGATAATTTCCCCACAGATACGCAGTATTTT
TRBV10-1	-	-	TRBJ2-1	CASSERGDGNEQFF	TGCGCCAGCAGTGAGAGGGGTGATGGAAATGAGCAGTTCTTC
TRBV4-1	-	-	TRBJ1-1	CASSQPGGAEAFF	TGCGCCAGCAGCCAACCTGGCGGGGCTGAAGCTTTCTTT
TRBV5-1	once	-	TRBJ2-7	CASSFKADSYEQYF	TGCGCCAGCAGCTTCAAAGCGGACTCCTACGAGCAGTACTTC
TRBV9	-	-	TRBJ1-6	CASSVAAESSYNSPLHF	TGTGCCAGCAGCGTAGCAGCGGAGAGCTCCTATAATTCACCCCTCCACTTT
TRBV27	-	-	TRBJ1-1	CASSWRISTEAFF	TGTGCCAGCAGTTGGCGGATTAGCACTGAAGCTTTCTTT
TRBV6-6	-	TRBD1	TRBJ2-7	CASSRWDSRWEQYF	TGTGCCAGCAGTCGTTGGGACAGCCGTTGGGAGCAGTACTTC
TRBV18	-	-	TRBJ1-1	CASSPPRGTTEAFF	TGTGCCAGCTCACCCCCTCGAGGGACCACTGAAGCTTTCTTT
TRBV5-8	-	-	TRBJ2-1	CASRHGMGEQFF	TGTGCCAGCAGGCACGGTATGGGTGAGCAGTTCTTC
TRBV7-3	-	TRBD2	TRBJ2-1	CASSLTFGRDEQFF	TGTGCCAGCAGCCTGACGTTCGGGAGGGATGAGCAGTTCTTC
TRBV11-2	-	TRBD1	TRBJ2-7	CASSLDSTGDPYEQYF	TGTGCCAGCAGCTTAGATAGCACAGGGGACCCCTACGAGCAGTACTTC
TRBV9	-	TRBD1	TRBJ2-1	CASSVARTGDIVNEQFF	TGTGCCAGCAGCGTAGCTAGGACAGGAGATATTGTCAATGAGCAGTTCTTC
TRBV28	-	TRBD2	TRBJ2-3	CASSIAGGTDTQYF	TGTGCCAGCAGTATAGCGGGGGGCACAGATACGCAGTATTTT
TRBV27	-	TRBD2	TRBJ2-7	CASSLGSGAPGEQYF	TGTGCCAGCAGTTTAGGTAGCGGGGCCCCAGGCGAGCAGTACTTC
TRBV4-1	-	-	TRBJ1-5	CASSQVGRGQPQHF	TGCGCCAGCAGCCAAGTAGGCCGAGGTCAGCCCCAGCATTTT
TRBV9	few	-	TRBJ2-2	CASSVYLTHGELFF	TGTGCCAGCAGCGTATACCTTACCCACGGGGAGCTGTTTTTT
TRBV9	-	-	TRBJ1-1	CASSVGGRGPPEAFF	TGTGCCAGCAGCGTAGGGGGACGAGGACCTCCGGAAGCTTTCTTT
TRBV29-1	-	-	TRBJ2-2	CSVELGILAGELFF	TGCAGCGTTGAACTGGGGATCCTAGCCGGGGAGCTGTTTTTT
TRBV19	once	-	TRBJ2-5	CASRRQGLIWETQYF	TGTGCCAGTAGAAGGCAGGGGCTAATATGGGAGACCCAGTACTTC
TRBV15	-	-	TRBJ1-2	CATSQSRQNGYYGYTF	TGTGCCACCAGCCAGTCGCGCCAGAACGGTTACTATGGCTACACCTTC
TRBV25-1	once	TRBD2	TRBJ2-3	CASTEPGRGDTQYF	TGTGCCAGCACCGAACCCGGGAGGGGAGATACGCAGTATTTT
TRBV5-6	-	-	TRBJ1-2	CASSSTSIGVGLYGYTF	TGTGCCAGCAGCTCTACGAGTATCGGCGTAGGCCTCTATGGCTACACCTTC
TRBV19	-	TRBD2	TRBJ2-7	CAGHKRERTYEQYF	TGTGCCGGACATAAGCGGGAGCGAACCTACGAGCAGTACTTC
TRBV5-4	-	TRBD2	TRBJ2-2	CASSPHLAGGRGGELFF	TGTGCCAGCAGCCCCCACTTAGCGGGAGGTAGGGGCGGGGAGCTGTTTTTT
TRBV27	-	-	TRBJ2-5	CASKELETQYF	TGTGCCAGCAAAGAACTAGAGACCCAGTACTTC
TRBV4-3	-	TRBD1	TRBJ2-5	CASSQAPGQGPRETQYF	TGCGCCAGCAGCCAAGCCCCGGGACAGGGTCCTCGGGAGACCCAGTACTTC
TRBV9	-	TRBD1	TRBJ2-7	CASSVGQGLDEQYF	TGTGCCAGCAGCGTAGGACAGGGCTTAGACGAGCAGTACTTC
TRBV9	once	-	TRBJ2-7	CASSVAEGLSYEQYF	TGTGCCAGCAGCGTAGCCGAGGGTCTAAGCTACGAGCAGTACTTC
TRBV5-1	-	TRBD1	TRBJ2-7	CASSHLPKRRDSLSYEQYF	TGCGCCAGCAGCCACCTCCCAAAACGTCGGGACAGCCTCTCCTACGAGCAGTACTTC
TRBV21-1	-	-	TRBJ2-5	CASSKGWIFGETQYF	TGTGCCAGCAGCAAAGGATGGATTTTTGGGGAGACCCAGTACTTC
TRBV7-9	-	-	TRBJ2-1	CASSFPGPDNEQFF	TGTGCCAGCAGCTTCCCGGGACCCGACAATGAGCAGTTCTTC
TRBV5-1	-	-	TRBJ2-7	CASSLGRDGELYEQYF	TGCGCCAGCAGCTTGGGGCGGGACGGGGAGTTATACGAGCAGTACTTC
TRBV6-5	-	-	TRBJ1-5	CASSYSMRGNQPQHF	TGTGCCAGCAGTTACTCGATGAGGGGAAATCAGCCCCAGCATTTT
TRBV6-5	-	-	TRBJ2-1	CASKSEDSLHNEQFF	TGTGCCAGCAAGTCAGAGGACAGCCTACACAATGAGCAGTTCTTC
TRBV10-1	-	TRBD2	TRBJ2-7	CASSPSSGRHEQYF	TGCGCCAGCAGCCCCTCAAGCGGGAGGCACGAGCAGTACTTC
TRBV7-8	-	-	TRBJ2-2	CASSLQLGDGELFF	TGTGCCAGCAGCTTACAACTGGGCGACGGGGAGCTGTTTTTT
TRBV28	-	-	TRBJ2-6	CASSLYLTVHLEGGANVLTF	TGTGCCAGCAGTCTCTATTTGACAGTCCATCTAGAGGGTGGGGCCAACGTCCTGACTTTC
TRBV29-1	-	TRBD1	TRBJ1-1	CSVEDPGTANTEAFF	TGCAGCGTTGAAGACCCCGGGACAGCGAACACTGAAGCTTTCTTT
TRBV11-1	-	-	TRBJ2-7	CASSIEQGGYEQYF	TGTGCCAGCAGCATAGAACAGGGCGGATACGAGCAGTACTTC
TRBV5-1	-	-	TRBJ2-3	CASSLATFTDTQYF	TGCGCCAGCAGCTTGGCCACCTTCACAGATACGCAGTATTTT
TRBV6-1	-	-	TRBJ2-1	CASSAGSWSYNEQFF	TGTGCCAGCAGTGCGGGTAGCTGGTCCTACAATGAGCAGTTCTTC
TRBV7-9	once	TRBD1	TRBJ1-1	CASSNIQGALTEAFF	TGTGCCAGCAGCAACATACAGGGGGCGCTTACTGAAGCTTTCTTT
TRBV15	-	-	TRBJ2-1	CATRRANEQFF	TGTGCCACTCGGAGGGCTAATGAGCAGTTCTTC
TRBV5-1	once	-	TRBJ2-3	CASSDFDSLDTQYF	TGCGCCAGCAGCGATTTTGACAGCCTAGATACGCAGTATTTT
TRBV7-6	-	TRBD2	TRBJ2-3	CASSLVAGAADTQYF	TGTGCCAGCAGCTTAGTTGCGGGAGCAGCAGATACGCAGTATTTT